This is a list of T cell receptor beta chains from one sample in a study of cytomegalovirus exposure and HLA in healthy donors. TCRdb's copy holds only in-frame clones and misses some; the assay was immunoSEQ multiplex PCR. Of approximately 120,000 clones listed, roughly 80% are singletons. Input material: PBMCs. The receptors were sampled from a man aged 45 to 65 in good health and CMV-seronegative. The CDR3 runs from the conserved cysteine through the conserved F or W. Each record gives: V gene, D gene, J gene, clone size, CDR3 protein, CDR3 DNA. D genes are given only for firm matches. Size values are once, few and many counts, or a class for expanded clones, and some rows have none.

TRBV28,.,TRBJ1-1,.,CASSLSGTEAFF,TGTGCCAGCAGTTTATCAGGGACTGAAGCTTTCTTT
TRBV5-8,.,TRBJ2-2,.,CASKLIGEVNTGELFF,TGTGCCAGCAAGTTAATTGGGGAGGTGAACACCGGGGAGCTGTTTTTT
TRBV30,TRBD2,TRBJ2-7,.,CAWSVGLGRCEQYF,TGTGCCTGGAGTGTGGGACTAGGCCGTTGTGAGCAGTACTTC
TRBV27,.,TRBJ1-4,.,CASRLRVAVNEKLFF,TGTGCCAGCAGACTGAGAGTAGCAGTTAATGAAAAACTGTTTTTT
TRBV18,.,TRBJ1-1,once,CASSWELQGGTEAFF,TGTGCCAGCTCCTGGGAACTACAGGGAGGGACTGAAGCTTTCTTT
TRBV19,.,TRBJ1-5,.,CASSIGRQLSNQPQHF,TGTGCCAGTAGTATAGGCCGACAGCTTAGCAATCAGCCCCAGCATTTT
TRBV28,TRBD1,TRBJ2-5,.,CASSQGGGETQYF,TGTGCCAGCAGCCAAGGGGGCGGAGAGACCCAGTACTTC
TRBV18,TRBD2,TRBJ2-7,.,CASSPPGVLLTSGRGYEQYF,TGTGCCAGCTCACCACCTGGCGTACTCCTGACTAGCGGGAGAGGCTACGAGCAGTACTTC
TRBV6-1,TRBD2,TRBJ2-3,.,CASSSSGRGTDTQYF,TGTGCCAGCAGTTCTAGCGGGAGGGGAACAGATACGCAGTATTTT
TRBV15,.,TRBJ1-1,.,CATRAGLTEAFF,TGTGCCACCAGGGCAGGGCTCACTGAAGCTTTCTTT
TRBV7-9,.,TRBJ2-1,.,CASSFTNEQFF,TGTGCCAGCAGCTTCACAAATGAGCAGTTCTTC
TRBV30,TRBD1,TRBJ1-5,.,CAWTPGQGNNQPQHF,TGTGCCTGGACCCCGGGACAGGGGAACAATCAGCCCCAGCATTTT
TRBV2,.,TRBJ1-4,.,CASSEGREATNEKLFF,TGTGCCAGCAGTGAAGGGAGGGAAGCAACTAATGAAAAACTGTTTTTT
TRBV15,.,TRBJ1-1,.,CATNGGPRDTEAFF,TGTGCCACCAACGGGGGGCCGCGGGACACTGAAGCTTTCTTT
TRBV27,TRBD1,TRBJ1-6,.,CASSRTGRGSPLHF,TGTGCCAGCAGTCGGACAGGGAGAGGATCACCCCTCCACTTT
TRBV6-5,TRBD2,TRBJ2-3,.,CASSSTSGRADTQYF,TGTGCCAGCAGCTCGACTAGCGGGAGGGCAGATACGCAGTATTTT
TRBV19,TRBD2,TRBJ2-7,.,CASSTLAGHEQYF,TGTGCCAGTAGTACCCTAGCGGGCCACGAGCAGTACTTC
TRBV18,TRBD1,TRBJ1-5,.,CASSRTGFREPQHF,TGTGCCAGCTCTCGGACAGGGTTTCGGGAGCCCCAGCATTTT
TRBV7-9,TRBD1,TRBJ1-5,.,CASSYGTGGSSNQPQHF,TGTGCCAGCAGTTACGGGACAGGGGGCTCAAGCAATCAGCCCCAGCATTTT
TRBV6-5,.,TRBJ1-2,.,CASSPSEGYGYTF,TGTGCCAGCAGTCCGAGCGAGGGCTATGGCTACACCTTC
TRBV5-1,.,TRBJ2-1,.,CASSPVAEMSEQFF,TGCGCCAGCAGTCCTGTAGCGGAGATGAGCGAGCAGTTCTTC
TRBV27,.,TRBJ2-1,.,CASSLLQEARNEQFF,TGTGCCAGCAGTTTATTGCAGGAGGCGAGGAATGAGCAGTTCTTC
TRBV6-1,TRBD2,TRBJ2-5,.,CASSEGVRLAGDKETQYF,TGTGCCAGCAGTGAGGGGGTTCGACTAGCGGGTGATAAAGAGACCCAGTACTTC
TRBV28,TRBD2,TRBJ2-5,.,CASSSTPIGLAGKETQYF,TGTGCCAGCAGCTCGACCCCCATAGGGCTAGCGGGAAAAGAGACCCAGTACTTC
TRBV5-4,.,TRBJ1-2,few,CASSSKTQMNYGYTF,TGTGCCAGCAGCTCAAAAACACAGATGAACTATGGCTACACCTTC
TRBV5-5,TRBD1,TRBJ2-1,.,CASSPGQGVSEQFF,TGTGCCAGCAGCCCGGGACAGGGTGTAAGTGAGCAGTTCTTC
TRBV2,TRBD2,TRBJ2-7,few,CASSGTSGVYEQYF,TGTGCCAGCAGCGGGACTAGCGGGGTCTACGAGCAGTACTTC
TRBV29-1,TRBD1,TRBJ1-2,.,CSVRGGRGDCGYTF,TGCAGCGTCCGGGGGGGCAGGGGGGACTGTGGCTACACCTTC
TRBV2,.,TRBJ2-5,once,CASRARVAGETQYF,TGTGCCAGCAGGGCGCGGGTCGCTGGGGAGACCCAGTACTTC
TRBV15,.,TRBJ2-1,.,CATSRVVSNRDNEQFF,TGTGCCACCAGCAGAGTTGTCAGCAACAGGGACAATGAGCAGTTCTTC
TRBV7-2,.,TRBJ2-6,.,CASSYSGSGANVLTF,TGTGCCAGCAGCTATAGCGGCTCTGGGGCCAACGTCCTGACTTTC
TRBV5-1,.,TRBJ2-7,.,CASSRDSGEQYF,TGCGCCAGCAGCCGGGACTCTGGGGAGCAGTACTTC
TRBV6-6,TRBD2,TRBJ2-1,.,CASRDLAGGSYNEQFF,TGTGCCAGCAGGGATCTAGCGGGAGGTTCCTACAATGAGCAGTTCTTC
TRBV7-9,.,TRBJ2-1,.,CASSLDLGGGFHEQFF,TGTGCCAGCAGCTTAGATCTGGGGGGAGGCTTCCATGAGCAGTTCTTC
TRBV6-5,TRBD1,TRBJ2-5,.,CATTSTGTGKETQYF,TGTGCCACCACTTCGACCGGGACAGGGAAAGAGACCCAGTACTTC
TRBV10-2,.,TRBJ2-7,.,CASSEGGGYSYEQYF,TGCGCCAGCAGTGAGGGGGGCGGCTACTCCTACGAGCAGTACTTC
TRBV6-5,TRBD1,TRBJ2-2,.,CASMTGGNTGELFF,TGTGCCAGCATGACAGGGGGTAACACCGGGGAGCTGTTTTTT
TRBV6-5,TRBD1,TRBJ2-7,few,CASRINRGSEQYF,TGTGCCAGCAGAATAAACAGGGGATCCGAGCAGTACTTC
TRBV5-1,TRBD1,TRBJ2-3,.,CASSLRDSQGPTQYF,TGCGCCAGCAGCCTAAGGGACAGCCAAGGGCCAACGCAGTATTTT
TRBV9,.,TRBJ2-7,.,CASSVAAGTYEQYF,TGTGCCAGCAGCGTAGCGGCGGGAACCTACGAGCAGTACTTC
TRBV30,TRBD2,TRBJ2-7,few,CAWRGLASEQYF,TGTGCCTGGAGGGGACTAGCGTCCGAGCAGTACTTC
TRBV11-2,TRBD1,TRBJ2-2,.,CASSSGQTNTGELFF,TGTGCCAGCAGCTCGGGACAGACGAACACCGGGGAGCTGTTTTTT
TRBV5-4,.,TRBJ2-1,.,CASSWGDEQFF,TGTGCCAGCAGCTGGGGGGATGAGCAGTTCTTC
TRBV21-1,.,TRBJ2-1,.,CASSKGFYRATYNEQFF,TGTGCCAGCAGCAAAGGATTCTACAGGGCTACCTACAATGAGCAGTTCTTC
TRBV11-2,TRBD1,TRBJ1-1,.,CASSLGQENTEAFF,TGTGCCAGCAGCCTCGGACAGGAGAACACTGAAGCTTTCTTT
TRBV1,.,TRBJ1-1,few,CTSSPPPSGDTEAFF,TGCACCAGCAGCCCTCCGCCATCCGGGGACACTGAAGCTTTCTTT
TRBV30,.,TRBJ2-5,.,CAWSRETQYF,TGTGCCTGGAGCCGTGAGACCCAGTACTTC
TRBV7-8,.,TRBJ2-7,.,CASSLGTTSYEQYF,TGTGCCAGCAGCTTAGGGACTACCTCCTACGAGCAGTACTTC
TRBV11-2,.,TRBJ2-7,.,CASSLVLSSRFYEQYF,TGTGCCAGCAGCTTAGTTTTGTCTAGCAGATTCTACGAGCAGTACTTC
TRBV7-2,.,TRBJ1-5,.,CASSLVGGSNQPQHF,TGTGCCAGCAGCTTAGTGGGAGGTAGCAATCAGCCCCAGCATTTT
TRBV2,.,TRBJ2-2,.,CASSALTNTGELFF,TGTGCCAGCAGTGCACTAACGAACACCGGGGAGCTGTTTTTT
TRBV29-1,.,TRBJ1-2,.,CSVKDRGGYTF,TGCAGCGTGAAGGACCGGGGTGGCTACACCTTC
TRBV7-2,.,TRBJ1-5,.,CASSPRGEQPQHF,TGTGCCAGCAGCCCCCGGGGGGAGCAGCCCCAGCATTTT
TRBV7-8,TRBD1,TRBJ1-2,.,CASSSDRGYGYTF,TGTGCCAGCAGCTCTGACAGGGGGTATGGCTACACCTTC
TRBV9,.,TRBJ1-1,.,CASGVEGGTGNTEAFF,TGTGCCAGCGGCGTAGAGGGGGGGACGGGGAACACTGAAGCTTTCTTT